This record looks at one T cell receptor beta chain sequence and its context. No cognate antigen has been identified for it. No per-base quality is available; no much larger clone lies one base away. This entry belongs to a study of post-analysis software for immune sequencing data (dated by TCRdb to 2014 to 2015). Turning to the overall study: Recorded disease courses included relapsing-remitting, secondary progressive and progressive-relapsing multiple sclerosis, with some patients lacking subtype annotation. The patient repertoires were set against 10 to 11 previously published healthy control repertoires from donors whose ages ranged from roughly 6 to 27 years. A subset of samples was prepared in parallel using single-end sample barcoding, then pooled and co-amplified after Illumina adapter ligation. What the authors observed across the whole study: Significantly higher frequencies in patients than in controls were found for roughly 5 TRBV segments, including TRBV5-6, TRBV5-1 and TRBV20-1. The multiple sclerosis patient group was slightly younger than the control group. Compared with controls, multiple sclerosis patients had significantly lower normalized Chao1 diversity, a finding suggesting substantial peripheral T-cell clonal expansion. When samples were clustered directly using the F measure, samples prepared in the same batch co-clustered strongly, which prompted a batch-effect correction.

TCR beta repertoires were profiled from peripheral blood of approximately 13 young patients with multiple sclerosis to demonstrate the VDJtools post-analysis software. The multiple sclerosis patients were children and adolescents ranging in age from roughly 6 to 15 years. The junction shows trimming of 2 bases on V and 8 bases on J, and the gene matches do not reach 8 bases of it. Per the germline V gene, MNHNS is the CDR1 and SASEGT is the CDR2. The CDR3 starts with the cysteine, ends with the phenylalanine, and has 16 residues. Only CDR3 DNA remains: 48 bases, in frame from the first base. The library was prepared using PCR. Sequencing was performed on an Illumina HiSeq 2500. Unique molecular identifiers were incorporated into TCR beta cDNA libraries to reduce PCR and sequencing biases. Approximately 500,000 cDNA molecules were obtained per 1 to 10 million input T cells, so each molecule approximated one T cell. Patient libraries were prepared and sequenced with the same protocol used for the earlier healthy control dataset. Samples belonging to the same batch were prepared together, multiplexed and sequenced on a shared HiSeq lane. In the paper's pipeline: MIGEC was used to process the raw barcoded reads, and molecular identifier groups with only a single read were discarded before consensus assembly and CDR3 extraction. VDJtools was used for post-analysis of the clonotype tables, and diversity was normalized by down-sampling every dataset to the size of the smallest sample. In repertoire overlap clustering, CDR3 amino acid sequences, but not nucleotide sequences, were matched to correct batch-related cross-sample contamination. The public reads were reanalyzed by TCRdb: fastp trimming at Q25, MiXCR alignment, in-frame beta chains only. Here each entry gathers all rows of one CDR3 protein and keeps the most common genes and DNA. The V and J calls come from TCRdb's annotation, not from the publication. In this sample the table shows about 770,000 distinct CDR3 sequences, about 45% of which occur a single time. Together, the top ten hold 4% to 5% of the sample.

This chain joins TRBV6-1 to TRBJ1-6, with TRBD1 matching 8 junction bases. The sequencing sample was made of blood. The sequence came from a girl under 18 with multiple sclerosis. The CDR3 in this case is CASSEWAGGVDSPLHF. The DNA is as follows: TGTGCCAGCAGTGAATGGGCAGGGGGCGTTGATTCACCCCTCCACTTT.